The next 19 T cell receptor beta chains were all read from a single sample in a study of radiotherapy plus CTLA-4 blockade in lung cancer. Data came from immunoSEQ multiplex PCR; TCRdb stores just in-frame clones and leaves some out. The sample has 55,000 to 65,000 clones; roughly four fifths are singletons. The sequencing used peripheral blood, collected from a patient treated with radiotherapy plus ipilimumab. Every receptor here comes from a human donor with non-small cell lung cancer who had a complete response to radiotherapy plus ipilimumab.

This chain uses TRBV5-1 with TRBJ2-5, with TRBD2 identical over 8 bases. With V trimmed by 2 bases and J by 3 bases, 15 bases remained unmatched. Germline V gene sequence: CDR1 SGHRS, CDR2 YFSETQ. The CDR3 contains 18 residues. The CDR3 reads CASSFLPGLGGRKETQYF. The CDR3 nucleotides read TGCGCCAGCAGCTTTTTACCCGGTCTCGGCGGGAGGAAAGAGACCCAGTACTTC.

The chain employs TRBV4-3 and TRBJ2-5, with 16 bases lining up with TRBD2. The CDR3 contains 17 residues. V trimming: 3 bases; J trimming: 6 bases; junction bases outside the gene matches: 7. CDR1 and CDR2 (germline): LGHNA, YSLEER. The CDR3 is CASSHGTSGGAEKTQYF. The DNA of the CDR3 is TGCGCCAGCAGCCACGGGACTAGCGGGGGGGCAGAGAAGACCCAGTACTTC.

The gene calls are TRBV6-1 and TRBJ2-7; D call uncertain. Germline loops: CDR1 MNHNS, CDR2 SASEGT. V lost 0 bases and J lost 0, with 15 bases in between. CDR3 size: 17 residues. The CDR3 nucleotides are TGTGCCAGCAGTGAAGCGCTTCGGCTCCCTAGCTCCTACGAGCAGTACTTC. Encoded protein: CASSEALRLPSSYEQYF.

The V gene is TRBV4-3, the J gene TRBJ2-1; tentative D call: TRBD2 (6 bases). There are 13 residues in the CDR3. The germline V and J ends were trimmed by 0 bases and 6 bases, with 6 bases remaining between them. Germline-derived CDR1 and CDR2 are LGHNA and YSLEER. The CDR3 spells CASSQDGSNEQFF. CDR3 bases: TGCGCCAGCAGCCAAGACGGGAGCAATGAGCAGTTCTTC.

The V call is TRBV19, the J call TRBJ2-5, with a tentative D call TRBD1 (6 bases). The DNA end is more similar to TRBJ2-7, so the J call may be wrong. This CDR3 is 14 amino acids long. Germline values: CDR1 LNHDA, CDR2 SQIVND (reference sequence). The CDR3 nucleotides are TGTGCCAGTAGGGGAAGGGGGAATCAATACGAGCAGTACTTC. Encoded protein: CASRGRGNQYEQYF.

This clone was counted only a few times. The chain employs TRBV10-3 and TRBJ1-4, with 9 nucleotides matching TRBD1. J was trimmed by 7 bases and V by 3 bases; bases with no gene match: 6. The CDR3 totals 15 residues. CDR1 and CDR2 (germline): ENHRY, SYGVKD. CDR3 in amino acids: CAISEQTGGSEKLFF. The CDR3 DNA follows: TGTGCCATCAGTGAACAGACAGGGGGGAGTGAAAAACTGTTTTTT.

The chain joins TRBV7-2 to TRBJ2-2, with 9 bases matching TRBD1. The CDR3 is made up of 15 amino acids. V was pared by 6 bases and J by 4 bases, with 6 bases of the junction left unmatched. CDR1 is SGHTA and CDR2 is FQGNSA in the germline V gene. The CDR3 sequence: CASRKDRGVTGELFF. The CDR3 DNA reads TGTGCCAGCAGGAAGGACAGGGGAGTCACCGGGGAGCTGTTTTTT.

The J gene is TRBJ2-7, the V gene TRBV28; D may be TRBD2 (6 bases). The CDR3 is made up of 13 amino acids. V lost 8 bases and J lost 2, with 13 bases in between. The germline V gene encodes CDR1 MDHEN and CDR2 SYDVKM. The DNA for the CDR3 is TGTGCCAGCCTAGGAGGAGGGGCCTACGAGCAGTACTTC. It specifies CASLGGGAYEQYF.

Notes on this clone: The same CDR3 is also encoded by other DNA sequences in this sample. This sequence joins TRBV18 and TRBJ1-2; D possibly corresponds to TRBD1 (6 bases). This CDR3 has 13 amino acids. The germline gives CDR1 KGHSH, CDR2 LQKENI. V was shortened by 3 bases and J by 8 bases, with 13 bases between the two germline ends. As DNA, the CDR3 is TGTGCCAGCTCACCGTTCACAGGGAGCGGCTACACCTTC. Its protein product is CASSPFTGSGYTF. The full variable domain, in which reference TRBV18 and TRBJ1-2 provide the parts outside the CDR3, is NAGVMQNPRHLVRRRGQEARLRCSPMKGHSHVYWYRQLPEEGLKFMVYLQKENIIDESGMPKERFSAEFPKEGPSILRIQQVVRGDSAAYFCASSPFTGSGYTFGSGTRLTVV.

Only one count was recorded for this clone. The chain carries TRBV5-4 and TRBJ2-7; the match to TRBD1 covers 7 bases. J gave up 0 bases and V 0 bases, and 3 bases lay outside the gene matches. There are 15 residues in the CDR3. The germline gives CDR1 SGHNT, CDR2 YYREEE (reference sequence). In DNA form, the CDR3 reads TGTGCCAGCAGCTTGGGGAAGGGGGCCTCCTACGAGCAGTACTTC. This gives the protein CASSLGKGASYEQYF.

The chain joins TRBV2 to TRBJ1-1, with 11 nucleotides matching TRBD1. Germline assignment: CDR1 SNHLY and CDR2 FYNNEI. Trimming removed 6 bases from V and 4 bases from J; junction bases left unmatched: 7. The CDR3 is 15 amino acids. The CDR3 loop reads CASRGQGAWPTEAFF. In DNA form, the CDR3 reads TGTGCCAGCAGAGGACAGGGGGCGTGGCCCACTGAAGCTTTCTTT.

The genes are TRBV6-5 and TRBJ1-1; D is ambiguous. The CDR3 length is 14 residues. V lost 5 bases, J lost 4 bases, and 14 bases lay in between. Germline CDR1 is MNHEY and CDR2 is SVGAGI. The chain's CDR3 is CASSVLDWGTEAFF. CDR3 in DNA: TGTGCCAGCAGTGTCTTGGACTGGGGCACTGAAGCTTTCTTT.

The CDR3 nucleotides read TGCGCCAGCAGCCGCCAGACTAGTGGCTATGAGCAGTTCTTC. Its protein is CASSRQTSGYEQFF. This chain connects TRBV4-1 to TRBJ2-1, with D possibly matching TRBD2 (6 bases). The CDR3 has 14 residues. The germline CDR1 and CDR2 sequences are MGHRA and YSYEKL. V lost 4 bases to trimming and J lost 8 bases, with 15 bases between them.

J is TRBJ2-7 and V is TRBV19; perhaps TRBD2 as D (6 bases). The germline CDR1 and CDR2 sequences are LNHDA and SQIVND (reference sequence). This CDR3 spans 17 amino acids. With 3 bases removed from V and 3 bases from J, the gap between germline ends came to 21 bases. CDR3 sequence: CASSIRGTSRGLYEQYF. CDR3 nucleotide sequence: TGTGCCAGTAGTATCCGGGGGACGTCAAGGGGTCTCTACGAGCAGTACTTC.

The rearrangement joins TRBV5-1 to TRBJ1-6; 7 bases fit TRBD1. V shed 0 bases, J shed 8 bases, and the junction held 11 bases outside the gene matches. The length of the CDR3 is 17 residues. CDR1 and CDR2 (germline): SGHRS, YFSETQ. Here the CDR3 reads CASSLALKGASDSPLHF. CDR3 sequence (DNA): TGCGCCAGCAGCTTGGCCTTAAAGGGGGCATCGGATTCACCCCTCCACTTT.

In its sample, this clone was seen once. A junction end diverges from the germline sequence, so it may reflect a read error. This chain uses TRBV5-8 with TRBJ2-3; 8 positions match TRBD2. Germline V CDR1 and CDR2: SGHTS, YDEGEE. The CDR3 has 13 residues. CDR3 DNA sequence: TGTGCCAGCAGTAGGACTAGCAGAGATACGCAGTATTTT. It is translated as CASSRTSRDTQYF.

The gene calls are TRBV10-1 and TRBJ2-1, with TRBD2 identical over 9 bases. CDR1 WNHNN and CDR2 SYGVQD come from the germline V gene (reference sequence). Trimming took 3 bases from V and 10 from J; bases not matched to a gene: 7. This CDR3 is built from 14 residues. CDR3 residues: CASSDPGTSREQFF. The CDR3 DNA reads as TGCGCCAGCAGTGATCCCGGGACTAGCAGGGAGCAGTTCTTC.

The chain is built from TRBV7-2 and TRBJ2-7, with 7 nucleotides matching TRBD1. The CDR3 has 11 amino acids. V lost 4 bases and J lost 10; bases outside the gene matches: 4. From germline, CDR1 is SGHTA and CDR2 FQGNSA. The DNA of the CDR3 is TGTGCCAGCAGCTCTGGACAGGTTCAGTACTTC. Amino acids: CASSSGQVQYF.

This clone has only one observation. J is TRBJ2-7 and V is TRBV7-2, with D unclear. The V gene lost 2 bases and the J gene lost 1 base, with 9 bases spanning the gap. This CDR3 has 14 amino acids. Germline CDR1 SGHTA, CDR2 FQGNSA. CDR3 coding DNA: TGTGCCAGCAGCTTATTGCACAGATCCTACGAGCAGTACTTC. It codes for CASSLLHRSYEQYF.